This paragraph covers one T cell receptor (beta chain) sequence. This clonotype was recorded once. Its antigen is still unknown. Base qualities are not at hand, and no much larger clone is one base apart. This record belongs to a study of blood T cells in healthy people across ages (dated by TCRdb to between 2014 and 2017). Notes on the research overall: Template switching captured roughly one uniquely barcoded TCR beta cDNA molecule per two T cells in model experiments. The study analyzed two additional independent replicas of 1 million unique cDNA reads from the same blood draw for two donors, one aged 18 to 29 and one aged 80 or older. To avoid experimental bias, donors of different ages were distributed randomly across sequencing lanes. Donors were grouped into four age groups: young (average approximately 16 years), middle-aged (about 40), aged (about 60) and long-lived (approximately 82). Using deep sequencing normalized with unique cDNA molecular identifiers, the study measured how TCR beta repertoire diversity changes with age. General findings and caveats noted by the study authors: Observed TCR beta diversity per million T cells fell roughly linearly with age, and a significant reduction was already apparent by age around 40. Compared with the aged group, more naive CD4+ T cells, fewer expanded clones and increased TCR diversity were shown by the long-lived group, suggesting age selection. Estimates of total diversity based on one million sequenced T cells were regarded as lower bounds and as underestimates. Conclusive comparison of naive and antigen-experienced compartments was prevented by the profiling of bulk unsorted PBMCs. Because the CMV infection status of the donors was unknown, age-related changes in expanded clonotypes may potentially have been confounded. A strong correlation was found between observed TCR beta diversity and the percentage of naive T cells measured by flow cytometry.

Donors were under 40 systemically healthy Caucasian individuals from Russia aged 6 to 90 years. Ten milliliters of peripheral blood were drawn from each donor into EDTA-treated Vacutainer tubes. Ficoll-Paque density-gradient centrifugation was used to isolate PBMCs, with at least 6.5 million per sample. Total RNA was extracted from PBMCs with Trizol reagent, with at least 6 micrograms obtained per sample. The percentages of naive CD45RAhigh/CD27high T cells were determined by flow cytometry on a PBMC aliquot from every donor. The library came from 5' RACE. Sequencer: Illumina HiSeq 2500. A second PCR of about 6 to 12 cycles was performed with a sample-barcoded 5' primer and a J-beta primer mix. Each TCR beta cDNA molecule received a unique molecular identifier from a template-switch 5' adaptor carrying 12 random nucleotides. Each sample yielded at least 3 million CDR3-containing paired-end reads. All of the RNA was converted into first-strand cDNA using the Mint cDNA synthesis kit, with a TRBC-specific oligonucleotide serving as the primer. After uracil-DNA glycosylase treatment, a first 18-cycle PCR used universal primers M1SS and BC2_uni_R on all cDNA. As for the authors' bioinformatics: Normalization of each sample was performed by random selection of 1 million high-quality reads, each carrying a distinct molecular identifier. Instead of being binned into consensus sequences, reads with shared molecular identifiers were discarded. MiTCR, with a Q25 quality threshold and the strictest error-elimination algorithm, was used for CDR3 identification, clonotype clustering and error correction. A nonparametric unseen species model with Euler transformation was used to estimate lower-bound total TCR beta diversity. TCRdb reanalyzed the raw reads on its own, using fastp at Q25 for trimming and MiXCR for clone calling, and kept in-frame beta chains. Entries that share a CDR3 protein sequence are merged under the most common genes and DNA. TCRdb's processing, not the authors', yielded these V and J calls. For this sample there are approximately 800,000 distinct CDR3 sequences; roughly 64% appear just once. Jointly, the top ten make up about 20% of the sample.

From the germline V gene, CDR1 is SGHAT and CDR2 is FQNNGV. Counted from cysteine to phenylalanine, this CDR3 has 18 amino acids. Solely the CDR3 DNA is kept, with 54 bases framed from the first base. V is pared back by 3 bases and J by 0 bases, with 18 bases lying between the germline termini. The sequence derives from a man between 25 and 39 years old in good health. The sequenced sample consisted of blood. The rearranged segments are TRBV11-2 and TRBJ2-1; TRBD2 is perhaps the D gene, given 5 matching bases. The DNA sequence is given as TGTGCCAGCAGCTTTCGCCCCTCGAGCGGCCTCTCCTACAATGAGCAGTTCTTC. This sequence encodes CASSFRPSSGLSYNEQFF.